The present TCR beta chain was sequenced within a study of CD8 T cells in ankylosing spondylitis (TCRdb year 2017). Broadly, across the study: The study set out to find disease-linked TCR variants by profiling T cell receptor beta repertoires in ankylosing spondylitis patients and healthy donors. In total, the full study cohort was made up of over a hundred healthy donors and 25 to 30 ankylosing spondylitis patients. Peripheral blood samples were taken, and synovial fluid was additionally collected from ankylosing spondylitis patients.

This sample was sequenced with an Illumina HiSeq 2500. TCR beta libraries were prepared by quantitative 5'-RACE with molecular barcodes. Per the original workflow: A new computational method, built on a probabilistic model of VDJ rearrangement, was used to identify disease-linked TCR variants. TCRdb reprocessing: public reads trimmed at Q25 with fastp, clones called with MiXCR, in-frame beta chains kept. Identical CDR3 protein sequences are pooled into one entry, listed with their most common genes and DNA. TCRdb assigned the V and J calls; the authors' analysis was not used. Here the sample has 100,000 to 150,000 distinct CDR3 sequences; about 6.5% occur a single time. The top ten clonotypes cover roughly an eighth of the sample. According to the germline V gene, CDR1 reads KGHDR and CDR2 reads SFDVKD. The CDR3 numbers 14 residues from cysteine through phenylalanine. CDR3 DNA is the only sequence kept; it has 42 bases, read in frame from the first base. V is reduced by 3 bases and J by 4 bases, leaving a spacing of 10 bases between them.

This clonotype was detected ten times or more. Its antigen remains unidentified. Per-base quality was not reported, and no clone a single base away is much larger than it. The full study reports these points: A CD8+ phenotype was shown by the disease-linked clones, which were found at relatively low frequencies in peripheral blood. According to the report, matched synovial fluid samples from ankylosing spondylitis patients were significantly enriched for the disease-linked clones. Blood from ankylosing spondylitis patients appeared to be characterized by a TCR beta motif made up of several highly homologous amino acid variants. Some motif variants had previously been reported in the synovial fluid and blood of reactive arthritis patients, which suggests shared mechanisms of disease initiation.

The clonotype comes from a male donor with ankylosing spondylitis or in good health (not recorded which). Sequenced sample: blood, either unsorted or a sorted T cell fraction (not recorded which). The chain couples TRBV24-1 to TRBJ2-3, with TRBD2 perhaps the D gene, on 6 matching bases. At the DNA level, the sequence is TGTGCCACCAGTGATACGGGAGCCGCAGATACGCAGTATTTT. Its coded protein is CATSDTGAADTQYF.